This record concerns one TCR beta chain sequence. Its target is unknown. This sample was included in a study of T cell clones after liver transplantation. Study overall: Post-transplant blood was tracked for graft-donor-reactive T cell clones identified in a pre-transplant mixed lymphocyte reaction. Three of eight recipients were HCV-positive; others had non-autoimmune, non-viral indications. Findings and limits, study-wide: Post-transplant time points were not standardized, so conclusions are preliminary.

J was trimmed by 12 bases and V by 6 bases; bases with no gene match: 21. The CDR3 contains 17 residues. Per germline, CDR1 MDHEN and CDR2 SYDVKM. Thawed unstimulated PBMCs were FACS-sorted by CD3, CD4 and CD8 into two populations. TCRdb's copy holds only in-frame clones and misses some; the assay was immunoSEQ multiplex PCR. The table records more than 95,000 clones, 90% of them present only once. Sequencing used CD4+ T cells from blood, obtained 12 months after liver transplant. The sequence derives from a human patient who received a liver transplant. The T cells may come from the graft donor. The chain employs TRBV28 and TRBJ2-1; TRBD2 agrees at 9 bases. The CDR3 bases are TGTGCCAGCAGGATGGGATTTAGCGGGAGAGGGGGACTGGGGCAGTTCTTC. Encoded protein: CASRMGFSGRGGLGQFF.